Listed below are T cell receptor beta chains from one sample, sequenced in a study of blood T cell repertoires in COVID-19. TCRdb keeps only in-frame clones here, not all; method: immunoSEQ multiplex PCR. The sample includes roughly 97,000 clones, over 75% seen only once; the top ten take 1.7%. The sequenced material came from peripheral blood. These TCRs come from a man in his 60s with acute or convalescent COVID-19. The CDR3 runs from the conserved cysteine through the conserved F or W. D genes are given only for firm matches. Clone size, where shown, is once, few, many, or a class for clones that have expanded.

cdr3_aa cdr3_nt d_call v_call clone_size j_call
CASRKGQKGHYGYTF TGTGCCAGCAGAAAGGGGCAGAAGGGGCACTATGGCTACACCTTC NA TRBV6-4 NA TRBJ1-2
CASSPTGQRKTEAFF TGTGCCAGCAGCCCTACGGGACAGAGAAAGACTGAAGCTTTCTTT TRBD1 TRBV5-4 NA TRBJ1-1
CASSKGVAGSSYNEQFF TGTGCCAGCAGCAAGGGAGTGGCGGGGAGCTCCTACAATGAGCAGTTCTTC NA TRBV3-1/TRBV3-2 once TRBJ2-1
CASSETVYTSTDTQYF TGTGCCAGCAGCGAGACAGTTTATACTAGCACAGATACGCAGTATTTT NA TRBV2 NA TRBJ2-3
CASSLAGQGKGETQYF TGCGCCAGCAGCTTGGCGGGGCAGGGGAAAGGAGAGACCCAGTACTTC NA TRBV5-1 NA TRBJ2-5
CASSLRTGEGYEQYF TGCGCCAGCAGCCTCAGGACAGGGGAGGGCTACGAGCAGTACTTC TRBD1 TRBV4-1 NA TRBJ2-7
CASLRTGIMWGYTF TGTGCCAGCCTTCGGACAGGTATTATGTGGGGCTACACCTTC TRBD1 TRBV27 NA TRBJ1-2
CASSHGGNTIYF TGTGCCAGCAGCCACGGGGGAAACACCATATATTTT NA TRBV7-9 NA TRBJ1-3
CASSPPTGDYGYTF TGTGCCAGCTCACCACCTACAGGAGACTATGGCTACACCTTC NA TRBV18 NA TRBJ1-2
CAISGQGLNEQYF TGTGCCATCAGTGGACAGGGGCTGAACGAGCAGTACTTC TRBD1 TRBV10-3 NA TRBJ2-7
CASSFQDRNTEAFF TGCGCCAGCAGCTTCCAAGACAGGAACACTGAAGCTTTCTTT NA TRBV5-1 NA TRBJ1-1
CASSVVWGGYNEQFF TGTGCCAGCAGCGTAGTTTGGGGGGGCTACAATGAGCAGTTCTTC TRBD2 TRBV9 few TRBJ2-1
CASSSGTGGLWRETQYF TGTGCCAGCAGCTCCGGGACAGGGGGGCTTTGGCGAGAGACCCAGTACTTC TRBD1 TRBV5-8 once TRBJ2-5
CASSTDRVTGTYGYTF TGTGCCAGCAGTACAGACAGGGTAACAGGGACCTATGGCTACACCTTC TRBD1 TRBV7-2 NA TRBJ1-2
CASSQAQGQETQYF TGTGCCAGCAGCCAAGCGCAGGGCCAAGAGACCCAGTACTTC NA TRBV3-1/TRBV3-2 NA TRBJ2-5
CAISENAQGGYTF TGTGCCATCAGTGAGAATGCCCAGGGCGGCTACACCTTC NA TRBV10-3 NA TRBJ1-2
CASSKTGPPEQYF TGTGCCAGCAGCAAAACAGGGCCCCCCGAGCAGTACTTC NA TRBV21-1 few TRBJ2-7
CASSPQGGVNEKLFF TGTGCCAGCAGCCCCCAGGGGGGTGTAAATGAAAAACTGTTTTTT TRBD1 TRBV7-9 NA TRBJ1-4
CASHLAPGSTDTQYF TGCGCCAGCCACCTAGCCCCGGGGAGCACAGATACGCAGTATTTT NA TRBV5-1 NA TRBJ2-3
CASSLDGGGGTEAFF TGTGCCAGCAGCTTAGATGGGGGGGGAGGCACTGAAGCTTTCTTT NA TRBV11-3 NA TRBJ1-1
CASSQARDRIHEKLFF TGTGCCAGCAGCCAAGCGAGGGACAGGATCCATGAAAAACTGTTTTTT TRBD1 TRBV3-1/TRBV3-2 NA TRBJ1-4
CASSRDWDGDSPLHF TGTGCCAGCAGCCGGGACTGGGACGGGGATTCACCCCTCCACTTT NA TRBV3-1/TRBV3-2 NA TRBJ1-6
CASSTHRKNTEAFF TGTGCCAGCAGCACTCACAGGAAGAACACTGAAGCTTTCTTT NA TRBV7-2 NA TRBJ1-1
CSVQTGRLNEQFF TGCAGCGTTCAAACAGGGCGCCTCAATGAGCAGTTCTTC NA TRBV29-1 NA TRBJ2-1
CASSTWGGRTEAFF TGTGCCAGCAGCACCTGGGGGGGAAGAACTGAAGCTTTCTTT NA TRBV6-2/TRBV6-3 NA TRBJ1-1
CASSAALLYGYTF TGTGCCAGCAGCGCCGCGCTCCTCTATGGCTACACCTTC NA TRBV5-6 NA TRBJ1-2
CASSVYANTEAFF TGTGCCAGCAGCGTCTATGCTAACACTGAAGCTTTCTTT NA TRBV7-8 NA TRBJ1-1
CAWSVQANYGYTF TGTGCCTGGAGTGTACAGGCTAACTATGGCTACACCTTC NA TRBV30 NA TRBJ1-2
CASSRTGTGEETQYF TGCGCCAGCAGCCGTACCGGGACAGGGGAAGAGACCCAGTACTTC TRBD1 TRBV5-1 NA TRBJ2-5
CAGRRTGGLEKLFF TGTGCCGGGAGACGCACAGGGGGTCTTGAAAAACTGTTTTTT TRBD1 TRBV30 once TRBJ1-4
CASSPGQNSNYGYTF TGTGCCAGCTCACCGGGACAGAACTCGAACTATGGCTACACCTTC TRBD1 TRBV18 NA TRBJ1-2
CAWRAPLAGTRRNTEAFF TGTGCCTGGAGGGCCCCCCTTGCGGGGACGCGAAGGAACACTGAAGCTTTCTTT NA TRBV30 once TRBJ1-1
CASSQREYGYTF TGTGCCAGCAGCCAACGGGAATATGGCTACACCTTC NA TRBV7-2 NA TRBJ1-2
CASSQEGTAYGYTF TGTGCCAGCAGCCAAGAAGGGACAGCGTATGGCTACACCTTC TRBD1 TRBV3-1/TRBV3-2 NA TRBJ1-2